The present TCR beta chain was sequenced within a study of T cell repertoires in cytomegalovirus infection. In the study overall: From public TCR beta signatures came an indication of both CMV infection and matching HLA type. The study, taken as a whole, reports: CMV-specific TCR beta clonotypes restricted by HLA-C dominated the ex vivo response. Adding up the frequency of public TCR beta families identified people who carried CMV plus the relevant HLA.

TCRdb passed the reads through MiXCR, listing each CDR3 protein once. Of a few hundred thousand distinct CDR3 sequences detected, roughly 10% appear once; the ten largest clones hold approximately 16%. Germline CDR1 is MNHEY and CDR2 is SVGEGT. The CDR3 extends over 14 amino acids. Trimming removed 0 bases at V and 6 bases at J, with 12 bases between. This clonotype was observed many times. What it binds is unknown. Sequenced: PBMCs. This TCR came from a human donor in good health (CMV status not recorded). Some clones in this sample may be carry-over from other donors' samples. This chain uses TRBV6-2 or TRBV6-3 with TRBJ2-7, with D possibly matching TRBD1 (5 bases). CDR3 region: CASSYSAGIGEQYF. CDR3 sequence (DNA): TGTGCCAGCAGTTACTCGGCAGGGATCGGCGAGCAGTACTTC.